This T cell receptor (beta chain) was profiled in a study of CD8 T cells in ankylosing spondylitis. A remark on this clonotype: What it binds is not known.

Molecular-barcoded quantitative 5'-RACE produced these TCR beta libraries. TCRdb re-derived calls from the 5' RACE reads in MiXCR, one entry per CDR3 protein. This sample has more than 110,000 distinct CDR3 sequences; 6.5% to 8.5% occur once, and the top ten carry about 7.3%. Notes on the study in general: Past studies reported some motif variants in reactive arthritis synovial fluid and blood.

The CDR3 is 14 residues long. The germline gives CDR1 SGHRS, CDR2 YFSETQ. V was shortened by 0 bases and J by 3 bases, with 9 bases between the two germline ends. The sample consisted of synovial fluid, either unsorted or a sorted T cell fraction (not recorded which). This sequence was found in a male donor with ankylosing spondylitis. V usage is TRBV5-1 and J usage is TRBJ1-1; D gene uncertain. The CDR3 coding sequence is TGCGCCAGCAGCTTGGAGGGAGATTACACTGAAGCTTTCTTT. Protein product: CASSLEGDYTEAFF.